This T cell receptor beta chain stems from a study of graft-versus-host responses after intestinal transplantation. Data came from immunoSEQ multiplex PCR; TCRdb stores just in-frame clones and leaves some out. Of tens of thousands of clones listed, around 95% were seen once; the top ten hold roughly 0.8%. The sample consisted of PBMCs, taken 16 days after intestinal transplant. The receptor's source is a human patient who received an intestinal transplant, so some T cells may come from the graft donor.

This chain's CDR3 is CASRQRRGEGNQPQHF. The CDR3 nucleotides read TGTGCCAGCAGGCAAAGGAGGGGCGAGGGCAATCAGCCCCAGCATTTT. The chain uses TRBV28 and TRBJ1-5; D may be TRBD1 (5 bases). The CDR3 runs 16 residues. V was cut by 6 bases and J by 2 bases, with 17 bases left in between. Germline V lookup: CDR1 MDHEN, CDR2 SYDVKM.